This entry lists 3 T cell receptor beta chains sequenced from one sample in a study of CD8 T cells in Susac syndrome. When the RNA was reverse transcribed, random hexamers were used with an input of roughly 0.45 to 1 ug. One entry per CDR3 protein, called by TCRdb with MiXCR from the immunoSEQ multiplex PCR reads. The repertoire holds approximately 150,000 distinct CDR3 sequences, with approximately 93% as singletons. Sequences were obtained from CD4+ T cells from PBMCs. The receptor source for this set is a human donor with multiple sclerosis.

The CDR3 reads CASSLGAGFLGLIYEQYF. DNA for the CDR3: TGTGCCAGCAGCTTGGGGGCTGGGTTTCTTGGATTAATCTACGAGCAGTACTTC. The genes are TRBV5-6 and TRBJ2-7; D call uncertain. V was cut by 0 bases and J by 3 bases, with 22 bases left in between. The CDR3 sequence is 18 residues long. The germline V gene encodes CDR1 SGHDT and CDR2 YYEEEE.

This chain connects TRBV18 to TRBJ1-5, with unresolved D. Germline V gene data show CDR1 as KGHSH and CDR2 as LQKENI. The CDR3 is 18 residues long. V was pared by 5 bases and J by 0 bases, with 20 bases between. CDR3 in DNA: TGTGCCAGCTCAACACTCCCCCCGGCAGGAGATAGCAATCAGCCCCAGCATTTT. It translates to CASSTLPPAGDSNQPQHF.

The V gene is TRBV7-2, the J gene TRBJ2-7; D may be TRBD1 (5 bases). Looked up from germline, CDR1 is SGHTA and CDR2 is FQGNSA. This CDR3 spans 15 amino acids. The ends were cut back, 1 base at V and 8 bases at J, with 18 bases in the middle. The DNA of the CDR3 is TGTGCCAGCAGCTTAGGTCCAGGGATACAGTATCAGCAGTACTTC. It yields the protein CASSLGPGIQYQQYF.